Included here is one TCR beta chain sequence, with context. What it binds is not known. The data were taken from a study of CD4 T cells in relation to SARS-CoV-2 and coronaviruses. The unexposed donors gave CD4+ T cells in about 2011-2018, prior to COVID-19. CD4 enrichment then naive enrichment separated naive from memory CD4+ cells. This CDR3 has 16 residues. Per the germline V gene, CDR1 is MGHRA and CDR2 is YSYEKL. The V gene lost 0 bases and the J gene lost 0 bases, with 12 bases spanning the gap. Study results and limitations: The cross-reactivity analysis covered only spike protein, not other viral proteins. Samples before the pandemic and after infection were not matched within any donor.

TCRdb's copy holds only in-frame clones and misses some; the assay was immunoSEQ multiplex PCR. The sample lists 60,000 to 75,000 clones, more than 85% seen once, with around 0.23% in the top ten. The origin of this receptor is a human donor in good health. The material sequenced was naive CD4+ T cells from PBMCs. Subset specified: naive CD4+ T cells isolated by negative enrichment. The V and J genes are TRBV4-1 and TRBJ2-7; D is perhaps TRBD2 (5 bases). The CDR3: CASSQEGLVSSYEQYF. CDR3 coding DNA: TGCGCCAGCAGCCAAGAAGGACTCGTAAGCTCCTACGAGCAGTACTTC.